The present TCR beta chain was sequenced within a study of CD8 T cells in Susac syndrome. Study-level findings and limits: The study recognized that the number of individuals in its TCR sequencing and HLA analysis was relatively small.

Random hexamers were used to reverse transcribe 0.5 to 1 ug of RNA. The method of amplification for TCR beta CDR3 was immunoSEQ multiplex PCR, covering 54 Vbeta and 13 Jbeta. One entry per CDR3 protein results from TCRdb running MiXCR on the immunoSEQ multiplex PCR reads. The sample holds roughly 120,000 distinct CDR3 sequences, roughly 93% seen once. CDR1 MGHRA and CDR2 YSYEKL come from the germline V gene. After removal of 1 base from V and 2 bases from J, the junction contained 3 bases not matched to a gene. The CDR3 length is 16 residues. With respect to this clonotype: The target antigen is unknown.

The clonotype originates from a human donor with multiple sclerosis. The V and J genes are TRBV4-1 and TRBJ2-3, with 10 positions matching TRBD2. The sample consisted of CD8+ T cells from PBMCs. In DNA, the CDR3 is TGCGCCAGCAGCCAAGCACTAGCGGGATCCACAGATACGCAGTATTTT. Protein sequence: CASSQALAGSTDTQYF.